This T cell receptor (beta chain) comes out of a study of T cells in Graves' hyperthyroidism and ophthalmopathy. Study conclusions and caveats: In the blood, most expanded thyroid clonotypes above 0.001 appeared as well. The model identified upcoming ophthalmopathy a median around 7.1 months ahead of onset.

Amplified TCR beta CDR3 regions derived from RNA transcripts. The HTBI primer set served for first-round RT-PCR of the TCR CDR3. One entry per CDR3 protein, called by TCRdb with MiXCR from the multiplex PCR reads. The sample lists some 500,000 distinct CDR3 sequences, approximately 15% occurring once. This CDR3 contains 16 residues. V trimming: 3 bases; J trimming: 7 bases; junction bases outside the gene matches: 11. Germline CDR1 and CDR2: KGHSH and LQKENI. Uncontrolled infection, other autoimmune disease, pregnancy and lactation each barred patients from inclusion. Out of over 7.5 ml of fresh peripheral blood came the PBMCs. This clonotype was seen only a few times. As yet, its antigen is unknown.

The gene calls are TRBV18 and TRBJ2-1; 8 bases agree with TRBD2. The source of this sequence is a young woman with Graves' hyperthyroidism. The sequenced sample consisted of blood. The CDR3 loop reads CASSPLGMSSGNEQFF. CDR3 DNA: TGTGCCAGCTCACCCCTCGGGATGTCTAGCGGGAATGAGCAGTTCTTC.